The entry below describes one TCR beta chain. These data belong to a study of beta chain features in type 1 diabetes. The investigators reverse transcribed all of the isolated RNA, so they sequenced expressed TCRB transcripts. Profiling relied on immunoSEQ multiplex PCR, and the TCRdb table lists in-frame clones only, not all of them. The table shows some 410,000 clones, with approximately 13% occurring only once. Looked up from germline, CDR1 is SGHRS and CDR2 is YFSETQ. V lost 0 bases, J lost 6 bases, and 9 bases lay in between. There are 14 residues in the CDR3. This sequence originates from a man aged 25-45 years in good health. The chain couples TRBV5-1 to TRBJ2-2, with D possibly TRBD2 on 6 matching bases. Input material: naive CD4+ T cells from blood. CDR3 coding DNA: TGCGCCAGCAGCTTGGTTGGGGACTCCGGGGAGCTGTTTTTT. Translating it yields CASSLVGDSGELFF.